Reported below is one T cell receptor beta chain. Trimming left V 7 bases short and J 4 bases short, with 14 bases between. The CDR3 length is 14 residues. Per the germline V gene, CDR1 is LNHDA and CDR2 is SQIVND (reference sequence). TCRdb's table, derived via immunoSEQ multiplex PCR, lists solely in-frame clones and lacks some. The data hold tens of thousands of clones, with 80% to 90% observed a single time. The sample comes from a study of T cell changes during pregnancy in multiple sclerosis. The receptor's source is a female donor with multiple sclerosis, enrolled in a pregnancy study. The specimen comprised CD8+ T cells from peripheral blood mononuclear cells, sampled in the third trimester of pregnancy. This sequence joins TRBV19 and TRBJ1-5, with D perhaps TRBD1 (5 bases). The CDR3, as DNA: TGTGCCAGTAACAGGCAGATAATAAATCAGCCCCAGCATTTT. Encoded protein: CASNRQIINQPQHF. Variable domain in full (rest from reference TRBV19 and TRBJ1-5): DGGITQSPKYLFRKEGQNVTLSCEQNLNHDAMYWYRQDPGQGLRLIYYSQIVNDFQKGDIAEGYSVSREKKESFPLTVTSAQKNPTAFYLCASNRQIINQPQHFGDGTRLSIL.